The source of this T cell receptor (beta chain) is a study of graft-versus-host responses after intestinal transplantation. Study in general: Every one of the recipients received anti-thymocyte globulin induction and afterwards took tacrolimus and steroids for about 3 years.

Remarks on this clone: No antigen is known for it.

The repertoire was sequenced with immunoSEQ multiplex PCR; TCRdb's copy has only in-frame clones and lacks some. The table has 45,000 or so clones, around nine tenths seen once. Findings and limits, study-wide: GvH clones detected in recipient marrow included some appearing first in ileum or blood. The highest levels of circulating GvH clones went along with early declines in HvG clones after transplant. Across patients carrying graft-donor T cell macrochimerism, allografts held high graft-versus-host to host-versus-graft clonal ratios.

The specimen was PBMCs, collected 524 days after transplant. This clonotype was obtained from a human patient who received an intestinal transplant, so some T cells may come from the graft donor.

CDR3 DNA sequence: TGTGCCAGCTCACCTATGACAGGGTCTGGGGCCAACGTCCTGACTTTC. This gives the protein CASSPMTGSGANVLTF. This chain uses TRBV18 with TRBJ2-6, with 7 bases aligning to TRBD1. The CDR3 sequence is 16 residues long. Germline values: CDR1 KGHSH, CDR2 LQKENI. Trimming at V came to 3 bases and at J to 1 base, leaving 3 bases not matched to a gene.